The TCR beta chain described here comes from a study of T cell responses to AZD1222 COVID-19 vaccine. Notes on the study in general: In all cases, repertoires were sampled only after the peak T cell response.

This clone was seen only a few times. Its specificity is unknown. Only in-frame clones appear in the TCRdb table, and some are missing; sequencing was by immunoSEQ multiplex PCR. The table records about 160,000 clones, 75% to 95% of them present only once. Germline loops: CDR1 MNHNY, CDR2 SVGAGI (reference sequence). The CDR3 spans 15 residues. V lost 5 bases and J lost 0, with 13 bases in between. This clonotype originated in an adult in good health. The chain uses TRBV6-6 and TRBJ1-2; D possibly corresponds to TRBD1 (6 bases). Sample: peripheral blood, taken on day 0 of AZD1222 vaccination. CDR3 sequence: CASSNRAATNYGYTF. CDR3 nucleotide sequence: TGTGCCAGCAGTAACAGGGCAGCTACTAACTATGGCTACACCTTC.